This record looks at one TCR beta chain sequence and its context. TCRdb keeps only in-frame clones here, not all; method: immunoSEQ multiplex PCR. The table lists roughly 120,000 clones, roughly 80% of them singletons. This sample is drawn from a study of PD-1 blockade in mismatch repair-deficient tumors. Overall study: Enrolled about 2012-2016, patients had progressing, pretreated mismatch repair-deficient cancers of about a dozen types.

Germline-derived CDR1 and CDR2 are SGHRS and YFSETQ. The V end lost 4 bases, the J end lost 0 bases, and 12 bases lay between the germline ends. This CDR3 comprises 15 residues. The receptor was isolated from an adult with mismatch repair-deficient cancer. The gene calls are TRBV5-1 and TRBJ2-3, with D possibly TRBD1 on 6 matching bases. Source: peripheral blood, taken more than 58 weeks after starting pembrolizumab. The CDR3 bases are TGCGCCAGCAGCCCCCGGGACACAAGCACAGATACGCAGTATTTT. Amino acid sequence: CASSPRDTSTDTQYF.